This T cell receptor beta chain was found in a study of early T cells in non-severe SARS-CoV-2 infection. Study-level information: Sequenced material consisted of bulk RNA (from unsorted whole blood), and chains were unpaired.

The length of the CDR3 is 14 residues. The germline gives CDR1 SEHNR, CDR2 FQNEAQ (reference sequence). V was cut by 5 bases and J by 5 bases, with 15 bases left in between. Individually, cDNA molecules had unique molecular identifiers attached to them. TCRdb ran MiXCR on the 5' RACE reads and lists one entry per CDR3 protein. The sample has about 75,000 distinct CDR3 sequences, about 11% seen once. Overall study results and limits: VDJdb matching favored anti-spike CD8 responses, missing private and CD4 specificities.

This clonotype showed up just a few times. Its antigen is still unknown. This material consisted of whole blood, taken at baseline. This TCR was recovered from an adult who was a healthcare worker with PCR-confirmed SARS-CoV-2 infection or an uninfected control (not recorded which). This chain uses TRBV7-9 with TRBJ1-1; D is uncertain. The CDR3 sequence is CASSPDVGGTEAFF. DNA for the CDR3: TGTGCCAGCAGCCCTGATGTCGGAGGGACTGAAGCTTTCTTT.